This record concerns one TCR beta chain sequence. No antigen is known for it. The data were taken from a study of T cells in localized non-small cell lung cancer. TCRdb keeps only in-frame clones here, not all; method: immunoSEQ multiplex PCR. The sample carries over 1,500 clones, roughly a fifth recorded once. Study observations and caveats: Only one tumor region was sequenced, so heterogeneity remains possible.

Per the germline V gene, CDR1 is MNHGY and CDR2 is SAAAGT. This CDR3 has 13 residues. The V gene lost 6 bases and the J gene lost 1 base, with 9 bases spanning the gap. This clonotype was sampled from a man aged 35 to 69 with stage I lung adenocarcinoma. The J gene is TRBJ1-2, the V gene TRBV6-8; D is unclear. This sample comprised lung tumor tissue, obtained before any cancer treatment. The CDR3 loop is CASSTSVNYGYTF. CDR3 nucleotide sequence: TGTGCCAGCAGCACGTCCGTTAACTATGGCTACACCTTC.